This TCR beta chain emerged from a study of cytomegalovirus exposure and HLA in healthy donors. Study context: HLA-typed donors were the source of about 85 million unique TCRs, which an early data release held.

CDR3 length equals 18 residues. Germline-derived CDR1 and CDR2 are ENHRY and SYGVKD. V shed 4 bases, J shed 0 bases, and the junction held 7 bases outside the gene matches. PCR used 60 Vbeta primers and 13 Jbeta primers. TCRdb's table, derived via immunoSEQ multiplex PCR, lists solely in-frame clones and lacks some. The sample carries 200,000 to 250,000 clones, 70% to 90% recorded once. The chain is built from TRBV10-3 and TRBJ2-2; TRBD2 matches 11 bases. The specimen was PBMCs. The source is a man aged 25 to 40 in good health and CMV-seronegative. The CDR3 DNA follows: TGTGCCATCAGTGGGGGACTAGCGGACCTAGCGAACACCGGGGAGCTGTTTTTT. The encoded protein is CAISGGLADLANTGELFF.